Presented here are 13 T cell receptor beta chains from one specimen sequenced in a study of T-cell memory formation after mild COVID-19. TCRdb called the 5' RACE reads again in MiXCR, with one record for every CDR3 protein. The sample shows 350,000 to 450,000 distinct CDR3 sequences, around 19% of them seen only once. Specimen: PBMCs or a T cell subset sorted from them (not recorded which). The source is an adult woman who had mild COVID-19 (a few samples of this study predate the infection). Cell type and time point are not known.

The rearrangement joins TRBV7-2 to TRBJ2-3, with D tentatively TRBD2 (5 bases). V was shortened by 5 bases and J by 0 bases, with 15 bases between the two germline ends. CDR1 SGHTA and CDR2 FQGNSA come from the germline V gene. This CDR3 spans 16 amino acids. CDR3 in DNA: TGTGCCAGCAGCGCCAGACTGACTACTAGCACAGATACGCAGTATTTT. This encodes CASSARLTTSTDTQYF.

The V and J genes are TRBV29-1 and TRBJ2-7, with 8 bases matching TRBD1. The CDR3 extends over 15 amino acids. V dropped 1 base and J dropped 4; count of bases not matched to a gene: 9. In germline, CDR1 is SQVTM, CDR2 ANQGSEA. The CDR3 DNA is TGCAGCGTTGAAGGAGGCGGACAGGGTTCTTACGAGCAGTACTTC. Its protein product is CSVEGGGQGSYEQYF.

The chain uses TRBV4-2 and TRBJ2-1; D might be TRBD2 (7 bases). CDR3 length: 18 amino acids. Germline V gene sequence: CDR1 LGHNA, CDR2 YNFKEQ. V lost 5 bases and J lost 1, with 21 bases in between. The CDR3 spells CASSKRGGGNPSYNEQFF. In DNA form, the CDR3 reads TGTGCCAGCAGCAAGCGAGGGGGGGGTAACCCATCCTACAATGAGCAGTTCTTC.

This clonotype appeared a few times. The CDR3: CASSLGQNNEKLFF. In DNA form, the CDR3 reads TGTGCCAGCAGCTTGGGGCAGAATAATGAAAAACTGTTTTTT. This rearrangement joins TRBV5-4 to TRBJ1-4; D remains unclear. Deletions cut 0 bases from V and 4 bases from J, with 7 bases between. This CDR3 is built from 14 residues. Germline-derived CDR1 and CDR2 are SGHNT and YYREEE (reference sequence).

This chain links TRBV20-1 with TRBJ2-3, with 11 bases matching TRBD1. Germline assignment: CDR1 DFQATT and CDR2 SNEGSKA (reference sequence). CDR3 length equals 15 residues. With 5 bases clipped from V and 4 bases from J, the junction kept 8 bases outside the gene matches. The CDR3 coding sequence is TGCAGTGCTCGCAAGGACAGGGGGCTTGCAGATACGCAGTATTTT. Translating gives CSARKDRGLADTQYF.

A few counts support this clonotype. V and J are TRBV12-3 or TRBV12-4 and TRBJ2-1; 10 bases map to TRBD2. The CDR3 length is 14 residues. The V and J ends lost 5 bases and 9 bases, in that order; junction bases with no gene match: 7. CDR3 bases: TGTGCCAGCAGTCAGAGCGGGAGGGCTGGTGAGCAGTTCTTC. It specifies CASSQSGRAGEQFF.

The chain has TRBV4-1 and TRBJ1-2; D not certain. The CDR3 covers 14 residues. The V end was cut by 3 bases, the J end by 4 bases, with 12 bases between. The germline V gene encodes CDR1 MGHRA and CDR2 YSYEKL. The CDR3 is CASSQERMGYGYTF. CDR3 DNA sequence: TGCGCCAGCAGCCAGGAAAGGATGGGCTATGGCTACACCTTC.

The chain employs TRBV10-3 and TRBJ1-5; 9 nucleotides agree with TRBD1. The J segment lost 7 bases and the V segment lost 6 bases, leaving 7 bases of the junction unmatched. This CDR3 comprises 14 residues. The germline V gene has CDR1 ENHRY and CDR2 SYGVKD. The CDR3 loop is CAIRKQGADQPQHF. DNA of the CDR3: TGTGCCATCAGGAAACAGGGGGCGGACCAGCCCCAGCATTTT.

This clonotype was detected only a few times. The gene calls are TRBV7-2 and TRBJ2-7; weak D call: TRBD2 (7 bases). V lost 5 bases, J lost 0 bases, and 14 bases lay in between. The CDR3 consists of 15 residues. CDR1 is SGHTA and CDR2 is FQGNSA in the germline V gene. This CDR3 is CASSRGEGVSYEQYF. The CDR3 DNA follows: TGTGCCAGCAGCCGGGGGGAGGGGGTCTCCTACGAGCAGTACTTC.

Details on this clonotype: The junction does not match germline at one end; this may be a read error. The chain is built from TRBV7-7 and TRBJ2-5; possibly TRBD1 for D (6 bases). CDR3 length: 13 amino acids. The germline gives CDR1 SSHAT, CDR2 FNYEAQ (reference sequence). The CDR3 sequence is CASSPRQAETQYF. The CDR3 nucleotides are TGTGCTAGCAGCCCCAGACAGGCGGAGACCCAGTACTTC.

As concerns this clonotype: One end of the junction does not line up with germline, which may come from a read error. V and J are TRBV7-9 and TRBJ2-5, with 10 nucleotides matching TRBD2. Germline CDR1 reads SEHNR; CDR2 reads FQNEAQ (reference sequence). This CDR3 has 14 residues. The CDR3 sequence: CASSLAGVLETQYF. DNA of the CDR3: TGTGCCAGCAGCCTAGCGGGGGTCTTAGAGACCCAGTACTTC.

The sample holds a few counts of this clonotype. V gene TRBV3-1 combines with J gene TRBJ2-1; D is ambiguous. Germline V gives CDR1 LGHDT, CDR2 YNNKEL (reference sequence). The CDR3 length is 12 residues. V was pared by 0 bases and J by 11 bases, with 8 bases between. The CDR3 spells CASSQDRAKQFF. The CDR3 bases are TGTGCCAGCAGCCAAGATCGAGCGAAGCAGTTCTTC.

The chain joins TRBV12-5 to TRBJ2-3; no definite D call. V lost 0 bases and J 0 bases, leaving 10 bases between the germline ends. This CDR3 is 16 amino acids long. Germline CDR1 and CDR2: LGHNT and FRNRAP. Here the CDR3 DNA reads TGTGCTAGTGGTTTGGTAGTGGCGCGAAGCACAGATACGCAGTATTTT. This sequence encodes CASGLVVARSTDTQYF. Full variable domain (outside the CDR3, taken from reference TRBV12-5 and TRBJ2-3): DARVTQTPRHKVTEMGQEVTMRCQPILGHNTVFWYRQTMMQGLELLAYFRNRAPLDDSGMPKDRFSAEMPDATLATLKIQPSEPRDSAVYFCASGLVVARSTDTQYFGPGTRLTVL.